The 16 T cell receptor beta chains below come from one sample, sequenced in a study of cytomegalovirus exposure and HLA in healthy donors. With 60 Vbeta and 13 Jbeta primers, the PCR was carried out. Libraries were prepared by immunoSEQ multiplex PCR; TCRdb keeps only in-frame clonotypes and omits some of them. The data contain roughly 130,000 clones, about 74% of them singletons. The sample consisted of PBMCs. All receptors come from a man aged 35-49 years in good health and CMV-seropositive.

The chain joins TRBV5-1 to TRBJ2-7, with a weak D call TRBD2 (6 bases). The V and J ends lost 5 bases and 2 bases respectively, with 17 bases between them. CDR3 length: 15 residues. Germline V gives CDR1 SGHRS, CDR2 YFSETQ. CDR3 nucleotide sequence: TGCGCCAGCAGTCCGGGCGGGACTCTTACCTACGAGCAGTACTTC. Protein product: CASSPGGTLTYEQYF.

V and J are TRBV30 and TRBJ1-3; tentative D call: TRBD1 (6 bases). The V and J ends lost 2 bases and 0 bases respectively, with 11 bases between them. Germline V gene data show CDR1 as GTSNPN and CDR2 as SVGIG (reference sequence). The CDR3 extends over 15 amino acids. CDR3 loop: CAWSSDSRSGNTIYF. CDR3 nucleotides: TGTGCCTGGAGTTCGGACAGTCGCTCTGGAAACACCATATATTTT.

The J gene is TRBJ1-4, the V gene TRBV7-6; D not certain. Germline CDR1 and CDR2: SGHVS and FNYEAQ. V was shortened by 6 bases and J by 3 bases, with 20 bases between the two germline ends. CDR3 length: 17 amino acids. DNA for the CDR3: TGTGCCAGCAGTCAAAAAATAGAGGCAGTCCCTAATGAAAAACTGTTTTTT. This sequence encodes CASSQKIEAVPNEKLFF.

The chain joins TRBV5-1 to TRBJ1-1; 7 bases fit TRBD1. J lost 7 bases, V lost 4 bases, and 10 bases had no gene match. The germline V gene has CDR1 SGHRS and CDR2 YFSETQ. CDR3 length: 14 residues. CDR3 DNA sequence: TGCGCCAGCAGCGAAAACAACAGGGGAGATGAAGCTTTCTTT. It translates to CASSENNRGDEAFF.

V and J are TRBV28 and TRBJ2-5; D is possibly TRBD1 (5 bases). Trimming removed 8 bases from V and 5 bases from J, with 18 bases in between. The germline gives CDR1 MDHEN, CDR2 SYDVKM. The CDR3 has 14 amino acids. The CDR3 coding sequence is TGTGCCAGCCGAAGACAGTCCTATAGGGAGACCCAGTACTTC. This gives the protein CASRRQSYRETQYF.

The CDR3 reads CASSRSGPSNQPQHF. CDR3 bases: TGTGCCAGCAGCCGCTCAGGGCCAAGCAATCAGCCCCAGCATTTT. The chain combines TRBV27 with TRBJ1-5; tentatively, D is TRBD1 (5 bases). From germline, CDR1 is MNHEY and CDR2 SMNVEV (reference sequence). The CDR3 extends over 15 amino acids. Trimming took off 6 bases at V and 1 base at J, with 13 bases between the two ends.

The chain has TRBV5-6 and TRBJ1-2; D might be TRBD1 (6 bases). Germline CDR1 and CDR2: SGHDT and YYEEEE. The CDR3 contains 15 residues. Trimming left V 2 bases short and J 0 bases short, with 11 bases between. The CDR3 DNA reads as TGTGCCAGCAGCTTTACAGGGCGTACTAACTATGGCTACACCTTC. Translated, it gives CASSFTGRTNYGYTF.

V is TRBV27 and J is TRBJ1-2, with a possible D match to TRBD1 (6 bases). V was trimmed by 6 bases and J by 2 bases, leaving 16 bases between them. The germline gives CDR1 MNHEY, CDR2 SMNVEV (reference sequence). This CDR3 contains 15 residues. CDR3 nucleotides: TGTGCCAGCAGGTCATGGACAGCCGAGAACTATGGCTACACCTTC. Its translation: CASRSWTAENYGYTF.

The chain uses TRBV5-1 and TRBJ2-2, with a tentative D call TRBD1 (5 bases). Trimming removed 0 bases from V and 1 base from J, with 7 bases in between. CDR3 length: 15 residues. Germline V gives CDR1 SGHRS, CDR2 YFSETQ. The CDR3 DNA follows: TGCGCCAGCAGCTTGGCAACAGGGAACACCGGGGAGCTGTTTTTT. Translation gives CASSLATGNTGELFF.

The rearrangement links TRBV5-4 to TRBJ2-5, with 9 bases matching TRBD1. Germline CDR1 is SGHNT and CDR2 is YYREEE (reference sequence). With V trimmed by 5 bases and J by 4 bases, 6 bases remained unmatched. The CDR3 sequence is 14 residues long. DNA for the CDR3: TGTGCCAGCAGTCCCACAGGGGGCCTAGAGACCCAGTACTTC. The encoded protein is CASSPTGGLETQYF.

The table lists this clone with a count of one. The gene calls are TRBV6-5 and TRBJ2-1; 15 nucleotides align to TRBD2. V was pared by 5 bases and J by 8 bases, with 4 bases of the junction left unmatched. The CDR3 spans 15 residues. Germline-derived CDR1 and CDR2 are MNHEY and SVGAGI. In nucleotides, the CDR3 is TGTGCCAGCAGTCGGACTAGCGGGAGGGTGGATGAGCAGTTCTTC. Its translation: CASSRTSGRVDEQFF.

J is TRBJ2-5 and V is TRBV10-3; 10 bases match TRBD1. J was trimmed by 7 bases and V by 4 bases; bases with no gene match: 9. The germline CDR1 and CDR2 sequences are ENHRY and SYGVKD. The CDR3 loop spans 15 amino acids. The CDR3 DNA reads as TGTGCCATCAGTGGCCCGGGACAGGGGAAGGGGACCCAGTACTTC. Its protein is CAISGPGQGKGTQYF.

DNA for the CDR3: TGTGCCAGCAGCGGCGACTCAGTTGGTAACACTGAAGCTTTCTTT. It encodes CASSGDSVGNTEAFF. V and J are TRBV9 and TRBJ1-1; no definite D call. The CDR3 loop spans 15 amino acids. The V and J ends lost 3 bases and 2 bases respectively, with 14 bases between them. From germline, CDR1 is SGDLS and CDR2 YYNGEE.

The chain has TRBV5-4 and TRBJ1-6; 11 nucleotides align to TRBD1. The germline V gene has CDR1 SGHNT and CDR2 YYREEE (reference sequence). Trimming removed 4 bases from V and 6 bases from J; junction bases left unmatched: 6. The CDR3 totals 16 residues. CDR3 nucleotide sequence: TGTGCCAGCAGCCCCCGGACAGGGGGCTCTAATTCACCCCTCCACTTT. It translates to CASSPRTGGSNSPLHF.

In its sample, this clone was seen once. The rearrangement uses TRBV10-2 and TRBJ2-2; 8 bases match TRBD2. Germline V CDR1 and CDR2: WSHSY, SAAADI. The CDR3 loop spans 15 amino acids. V trimming: 5 bases; J trimming: 6 bases; junction bases outside the gene matches: 8. The CDR3 DNA reads as TGCGCCAGCAGTTCGGGACTAGTGGTCTCCGGGGAGCTGTTTTTT. It encodes CASSSGLVVSGELFF.

This clone was counted between two and nine times. The V gene is TRBV5-4, the J gene TRBJ1-6; TRBD1 might be the D (6 bases). Trimming cost V 5 bases and J 7 bases, with 13 bases left between them. The CDR3 totals 14 residues. The V gene's germline CDR1 is SGHNT and CDR2 YYREEE (reference sequence). The DNA of the CDR3 is TGTGCCAGCAGAGCACAGGGTTTCAATTCACCCCTCCACTTT. Translating gives CASRAQGFNSPLHF.